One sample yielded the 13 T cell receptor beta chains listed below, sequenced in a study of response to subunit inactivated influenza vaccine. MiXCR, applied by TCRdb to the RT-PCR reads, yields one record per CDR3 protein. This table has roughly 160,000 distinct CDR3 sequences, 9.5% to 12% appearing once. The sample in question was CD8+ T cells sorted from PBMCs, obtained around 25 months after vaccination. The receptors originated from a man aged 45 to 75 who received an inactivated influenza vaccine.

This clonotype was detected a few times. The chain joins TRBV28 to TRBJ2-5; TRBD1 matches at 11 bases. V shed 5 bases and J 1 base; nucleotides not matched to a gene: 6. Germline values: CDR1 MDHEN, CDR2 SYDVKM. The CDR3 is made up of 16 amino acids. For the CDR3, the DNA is TGTGCCAGCAGTCTAACGGACAGGGGGCCCCAAGAGACCCAGTACTTC. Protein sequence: CASSLTDRGPQETQYF.

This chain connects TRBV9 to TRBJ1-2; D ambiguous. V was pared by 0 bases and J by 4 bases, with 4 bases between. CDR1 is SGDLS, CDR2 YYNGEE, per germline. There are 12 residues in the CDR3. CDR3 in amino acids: CASSVGGYGYTF. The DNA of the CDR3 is TGTGCCAGCAGCGTAGGGGGCTATGGCTACACCTTC.

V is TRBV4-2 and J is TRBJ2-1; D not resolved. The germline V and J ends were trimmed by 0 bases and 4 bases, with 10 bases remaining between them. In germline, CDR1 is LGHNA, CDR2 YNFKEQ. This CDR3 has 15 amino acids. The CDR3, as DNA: TGTGCCAGCAGCCAAGATTCTTCGGAATACAATGAGCAGTTCTTC. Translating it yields CASSQDSSEYNEQFF.

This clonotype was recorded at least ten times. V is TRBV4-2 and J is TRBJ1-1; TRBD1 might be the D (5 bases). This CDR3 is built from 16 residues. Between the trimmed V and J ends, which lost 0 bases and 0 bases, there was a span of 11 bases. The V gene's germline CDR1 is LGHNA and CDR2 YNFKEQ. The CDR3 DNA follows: TGTGCCAGCAGCCAAGATTCGGTCAGGGTGAACACTGAAGCTTTCTTT. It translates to CASSQDSVRVNTEAFF.

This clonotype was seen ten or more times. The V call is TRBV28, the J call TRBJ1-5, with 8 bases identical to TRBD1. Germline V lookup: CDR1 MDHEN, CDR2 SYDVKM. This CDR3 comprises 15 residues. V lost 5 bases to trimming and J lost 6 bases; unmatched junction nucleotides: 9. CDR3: CASSQQGGAVQPQHF. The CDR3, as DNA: TGTGCCAGCAGTCAACAGGGGGGAGCTGTTCAGCCCCAGCATTTT. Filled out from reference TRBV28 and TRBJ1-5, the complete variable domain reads DVKVTQSSRYLVKRTGEKVFLECVQDMDHENMFWYRQDPGLGLRLIYFSYDVKMKEKGDIPEGYSVSREKKERFSLILESASTNQTSMYLCASSQQGGAVQPQHFGDGTRLSIL.

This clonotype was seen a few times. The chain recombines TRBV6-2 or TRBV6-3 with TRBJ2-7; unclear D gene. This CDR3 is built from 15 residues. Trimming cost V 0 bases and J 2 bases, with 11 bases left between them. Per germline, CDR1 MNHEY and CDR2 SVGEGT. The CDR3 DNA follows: TGTGCCAGCAGTTACTCGAAAGGAGCGCCCTACGAGCAGTACTTC. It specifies CASSYSKGAPYEQYF.

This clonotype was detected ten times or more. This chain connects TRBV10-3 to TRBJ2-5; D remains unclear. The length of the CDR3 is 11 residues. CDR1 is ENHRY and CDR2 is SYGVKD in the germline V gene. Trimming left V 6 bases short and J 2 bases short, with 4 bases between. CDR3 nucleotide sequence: TGTGCCATCAGAAGGCAAGAGACCCAGTACTTC. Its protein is CAIRRQETQYF.

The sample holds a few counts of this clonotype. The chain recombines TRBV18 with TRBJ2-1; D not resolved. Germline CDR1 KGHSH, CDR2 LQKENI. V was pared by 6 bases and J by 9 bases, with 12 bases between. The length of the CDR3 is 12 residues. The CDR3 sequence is CASSLVLVEQFF. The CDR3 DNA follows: TGTGCCAGCTCGCTCGTCCTTGTTGAGCAGTTCTTC.

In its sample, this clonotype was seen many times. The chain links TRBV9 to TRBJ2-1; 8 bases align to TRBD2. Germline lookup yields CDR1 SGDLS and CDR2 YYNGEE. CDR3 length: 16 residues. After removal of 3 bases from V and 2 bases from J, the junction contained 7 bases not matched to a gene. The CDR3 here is CASSAPSGSAYNEQFF. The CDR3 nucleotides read TGTGCCAGCAGCGCACCTAGCGGGTCCGCCTACAATGAGCAGTTCTTC.

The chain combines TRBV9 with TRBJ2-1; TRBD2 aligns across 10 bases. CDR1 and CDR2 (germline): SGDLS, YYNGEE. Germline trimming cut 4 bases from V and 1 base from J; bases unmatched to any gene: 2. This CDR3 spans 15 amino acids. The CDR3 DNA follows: TGTGCCAGCAGCCGAGCGGGAGGGTCCTACAATGAGCAGTTCTTC. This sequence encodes CASSRAGGSYNEQFF.

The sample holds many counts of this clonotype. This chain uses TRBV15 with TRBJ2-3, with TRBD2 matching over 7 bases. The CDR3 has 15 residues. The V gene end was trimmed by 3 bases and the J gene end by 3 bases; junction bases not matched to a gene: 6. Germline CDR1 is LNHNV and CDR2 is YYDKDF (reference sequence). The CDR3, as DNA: TGTGCCACCAGCAGGGGGGGGGGTAAGACAGATACGCAGTATTTT. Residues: CATSRGGGKTDTQYF.

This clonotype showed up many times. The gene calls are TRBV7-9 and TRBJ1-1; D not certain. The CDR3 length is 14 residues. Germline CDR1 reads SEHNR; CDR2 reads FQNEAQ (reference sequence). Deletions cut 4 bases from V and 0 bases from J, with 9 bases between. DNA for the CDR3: TGTGCCAGCAGCTCGCTCAGGATGAACACTGAAGCTTTCTTT. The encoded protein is CASSSLRMNTEAFF.

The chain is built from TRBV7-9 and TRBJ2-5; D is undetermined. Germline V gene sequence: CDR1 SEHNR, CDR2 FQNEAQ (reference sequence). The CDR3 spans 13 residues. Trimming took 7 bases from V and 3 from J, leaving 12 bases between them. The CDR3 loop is CASTEVQKETQYF. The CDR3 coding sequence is TGTGCCAGCACCGAGGTCCAAAAAGAGACCCAGTACTTC.